One and the same sample provided the 16 T cell receptor beta chains below, sequenced in a study of regulatory T cells in long-lasting Graves disease. Time point denoted: newly diagnosed GD, antithyroid drugs for less than 3 months. PBMC-derived RNA was used for the TCR library. With iRepertoire HTBI primers and Arm-PCR of CDR3 regions, TCR beta libraries were built. From the multiplex PCR reads, TCRdb called clonotypes with MiXCR, one entry per CDR3 protein. The sample lists about 400,000 distinct CDR3 sequences; around 15% were seen once. These same data were also listed under a study on T cells in Graves' hyperthyroidism and ophthalmopathy.

The source material was peripheral blood mononuclear cells (PBMCs), sampled at new diagnosis, from a patient treated with antithyroid drugs. These receptors were obtained from a woman younger than 35 with Graves disease.

This clonotype was counted many times. V gene TRBV3-1 combines with J gene TRBJ1-5, with 7 bases identical to TRBD1. The germline CDR1 and CDR2 sequences are LGHDT and YNNKEL (reference sequence). This CDR3 contains 16 residues. Germline trimming cut 0 bases from V and 7 bases from J; bases unmatched to any gene: 9. CDR3 region: CASSQEDGKGAQPQHF. CDR3 DNA: TGTGCCAGCAGCCAAGAGGACGGTAAGGGGGCCCAGCCCCAGCATTTT. The entire variable domain, with the rest obtained from reference TRBV3-1 and TRBJ1-5, is as follows: DTAVSQTPKYLVTQMGNDKSIKCEQNLGHDTMYWYKQDSKKFLKIMFSYNNKELIINETVPNRFSPKSPDKAHLNLHINSLELGDSAVYFCASSQEDGKGAQPQHFGDGTRLSIL.

This clonotype turned up a few times. The V and J genes are TRBV9 and TRBJ2-3; D is possibly TRBD1 or TRBD2 (5 bases each). Germline CDR1 is SGDLS and CDR2 is YYNGEE. The CDR3 contains 13 residues. Between the trimmed V and J ends, which lost 4 bases and 13 bases, there was a span of 19 bases. CDR3 in amino acids: CASSPRRDGNKYF. CDR3 nucleotide sequence: TGTGCCAGCAGCCCCCGCCGGGACGGAAATAAGTATTTT.

This clonotype was seen ten or more times. The gene calls are TRBV2 and TRBJ2-3; D is ambiguous. V lost 4 bases to trimming and J lost 1 base, with 12 bases between them. The V gene's germline CDR1 is SNHLY and CDR2 FYNNEI. This CDR3 spans 15 amino acids. The CDR3: CASSVALSGTDTQYF. The DNA for the CDR3 is TGTGCCAGCAGTGTGGCTTTATCTGGCACAGATACGCAGTATTTT.

The V and J genes are TRBV28 and TRBJ1-2, with D hard to call. Trimming left V 5 bases short and J 4 bases short, with 14 bases between. There are 14 residues in the CDR3. Germline values: CDR1 MDHEN, CDR2 SYDVKM. The CDR3 DNA reads TGTGCCAGCAGTGAGCCGTCACACGCCTATGGCTACACCTTC. It codes for CASSEPSHAYGYTF.

This chain links TRBV6-1 with TRBJ2-4, with a tentative D call TRBD2 (6 bases). Germline V gene sequence: CDR1 MNHNS, CDR2 SASEGT. The CDR3 spans 16 residues. The V and J ends lost 6 bases and 0 bases respectively, with 15 bases between them. This chain's CDR3 is CASSSSGRLAKNIQYF. As DNA, the CDR3 is TGTGCCAGCAGCTCTTCAGGGAGGCTAGCCAAAAACATTCAGTACTTC.

Many counts were recorded for this clonotype. The V call is TRBV11-2, the J call TRBJ2-3; D is undetermined. V dropped 1 base and J dropped 1 base, with 9 bases sitting between them. This CDR3 spans 15 amino acids. The germline CDR1 and CDR2 sequences are SGHAT and FQNNGV. The CDR3 reads CASSLGFGRTDTQYF. The CDR3 DNA is TGTGCCAGCAGCTTAGGGTTTGGGCGCACAGATACGCAGTATTTT.

This clonotype was seen repeatedly, ten times or more. This chain joins TRBV20-1 and TRBJ1-4; no reliable D call. Germline CDR1 is DFQATT and CDR2 is SNEGSKA (reference sequence). CDR3 length: 16 amino acids. With 4 bases removed from V and 2 bases from J, the gap between germline ends came to 17 bases. The CDR3 bases are TGCAGTGCTACCCAGAAGGGAGTGAGGACTAATGAAAAACTGTTTTTT. This gives the protein CSATQKGVRTNEKLFF.

This clonotype has ten or more counts. The chain is built from TRBV18 and TRBJ2-5; possibly TRBD1 for D (6 bases). This CDR3 is 15 amino acids long. The germline V and J ends were trimmed by 1 base and 5 bases, with 14 bases remaining between them. Germline-derived CDR1 and CDR2 are KGHSH and LQKENI. This CDR3 reads CASSPLEGVMETQYF. The CDR3 DNA reads as TGTGCCAGCTCACCACTAGAGGGGGTGATGGAGACCCAGTACTTC. The full variable domain, in which reference TRBV18 and TRBJ2-5 provide the parts outside the CDR3, is NAGVMQNPRHLVRRRGQEARLRCSPMKGHSHVYWYRQLPEEGLKFMVYLQKENIIDESGMPKERFSAEFPKEGPSILRIQQVVRGDSAAYFCASSPLEGVMETQYFGPGTRLLVL.

Many counts were recorded for this clonotype. This chain links TRBV7-6 with TRBJ1-1, with D maybe TRBD1 (6 bases). The V end was cut by 5 bases, the J end by 8 bases, with 12 bases between. The CDR3 runs to 12 residues. Germline loops: CDR1 SGHVS, CDR2 FNYEAQ. This CDR3 reads CASSPRGGEAFF. The CDR3 DNA reads TGTGCCAGCAGCCCCCGGGGGGGCGAAGCTTTCTTT.

Many counts were recorded for this clonotype. The rearrangement uses TRBV28 and TRBJ2-7; 8 positions agree with TRBD1. The CDR3 runs 13 residues. J lost 5 bases, V lost 5 bases, and 5 bases had no gene match. CDR1 and CDR2 (germline): MDHEN, SYDVKM. CDR3 loop: CASSRGQGDEQYF. The CDR3 nucleotides are TGTGCCAGCAGTCGCGGACAGGGCGACGAGCAGTACTTC.

A note on this clonotype: Given a much more abundant clone one base away, this may be a read error. The rearrangement links TRBV28 to TRBJ1-6, with D uncertain. The CDR3 sequence is 12 residues long. Per germline, CDR1 MDHEN and CDR2 SYDVKM. CDR3 sequence reads: CASSFIPSPLRF. The CDR3 DNA reads as TGTGCCAGCAGTTTTATCCCCTCACCCCTCCGCTTT.

This chain uses TRBV5-1 with TRBJ1-1, with 8 bases matching TRBD1. With V trimmed by 5 bases and J by 6 bases, 12 bases remained unmatched. There are 15 residues in the CDR3. Looked up from germline, CDR1 is SGHRS and CDR2 is YFSETQ. The CDR3 DNA reads as TGCGCCAGCAGGGACGGAACAGGGGGAAGTTCTGAAGCTTTCTTT. Its translation is CASRDGTGGSSEAFF.

Ten or more counts support this clonotype. This rearrangement joins TRBV27 to TRBJ2-5, with 8 bases matching TRBD2. The CDR3 is 16 residues long. Germline CDR1 is MNHEY and CDR2 is SMNVEV (reference sequence). V dropped 6 bases and J dropped 0; count of bases not matched to a gene: 9. The CDR3 DNA follows: TGTGCCAGCAGAACTAGCGGTGCTTGGTACCAAGAGACCCAGTACTTC. Amino acid sequence: CASRTSGAWYQETQYF.

The chain has TRBV25-1 and TRBJ2-7, with a tentative D call TRBD2 (6 bases). The CDR3 runs to 15 residues. Germline CDR1 MGHDK, CDR2 SYGVNS. V lost 3 bases to trimming and J lost 2 bases, with 14 bases between them. This CDR3 reads CASSDPGLATYEQYF. For the CDR3, the DNA is TGTGCCAGCAGTGACCCGGGACTGGCCACCTACGAGCAGTACTTC.

This clonotype was recorded at least ten times. This sequence joins TRBV2 and TRBJ2-5; weak D call: TRBD2 (6 bases). Germline lookup yields CDR1 SNHLY and CDR2 FYNNEI. This CDR3 has 14 amino acids. Trimming shortened V by 3 bases and J by 1 base, and 9 bases separated the two germline ends. CDR3 sequence (DNA): TGTGCCAGCAGTGATTGGCGGGGCCAAGAGACCCAGTACTTC. Translating it yields CASSDWRGQETQYF.

This clonotype came up many times. The V gene is TRBV18, the J gene TRBJ2-3; 7 nucleotides agree with TRBD1. The CDR3 runs 12 residues. Germline trimming cut 7 bases from V and 3 bases from J; bases unmatched to any gene: 1. Germline loops: CDR1 KGHSH, CDR2 LQKENI. The CDR3 DNA reads TGTGCCAGCTTACAGGGGACAGATACGCAGTATTTT. Translation: CASLQGTDTQYF.